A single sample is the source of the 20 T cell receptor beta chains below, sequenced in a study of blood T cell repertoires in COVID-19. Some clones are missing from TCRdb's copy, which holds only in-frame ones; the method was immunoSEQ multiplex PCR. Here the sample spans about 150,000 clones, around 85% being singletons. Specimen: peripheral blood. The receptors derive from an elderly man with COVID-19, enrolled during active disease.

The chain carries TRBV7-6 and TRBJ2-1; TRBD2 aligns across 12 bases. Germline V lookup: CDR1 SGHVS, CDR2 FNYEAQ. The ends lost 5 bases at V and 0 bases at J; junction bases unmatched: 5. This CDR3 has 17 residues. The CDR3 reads CASSPRTSGVSYNEQFF. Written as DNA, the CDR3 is TGTGCCAGCAGCCCGAGGACTAGCGGGGTCTCCTACAATGAGCAGTTCTTC.

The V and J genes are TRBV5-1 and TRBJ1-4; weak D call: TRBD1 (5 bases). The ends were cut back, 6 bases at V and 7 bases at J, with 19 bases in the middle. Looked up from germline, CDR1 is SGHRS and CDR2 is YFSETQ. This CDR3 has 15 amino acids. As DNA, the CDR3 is TGCGCCAGCACCCGGGGGGTGCCCCGGGTTGAAAAACTGTTTTTT. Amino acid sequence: CASTRGVPRVEKLFF.

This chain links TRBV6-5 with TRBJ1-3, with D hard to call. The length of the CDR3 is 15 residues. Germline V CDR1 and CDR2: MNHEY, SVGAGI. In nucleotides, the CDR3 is TGTGCTTCAACTGAAGGACTCAGTTCTGGAAACACCATATATTTT. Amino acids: CASTEGLSSGNTIYF.

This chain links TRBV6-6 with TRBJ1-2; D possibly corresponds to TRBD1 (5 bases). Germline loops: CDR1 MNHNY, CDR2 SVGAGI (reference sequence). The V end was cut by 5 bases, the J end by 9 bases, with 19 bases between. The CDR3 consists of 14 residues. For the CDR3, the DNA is TGTGCCAGCAGTCAAGTAGGGACTCCTTATAGCTACACCTTC. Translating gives CASSQVGTPYSYTF.

This chain's CDR3 is CASSWGVRGADTQYF. The CDR3 DNA is TGTGCCAGCAGCTGGGGGGTCCGGGGGGCAGATACGCAGTATTTT. This sequence joins TRBV5-4 and TRBJ2-3, with 7 bases matching TRBD2. CDR3 size: 15 residues. Germline assignment: CDR1 SGHNT and CDR2 YYREEE (reference sequence). The junction had 8 bases not matched to a gene; V was cut back by 3 bases and J by 4 bases.

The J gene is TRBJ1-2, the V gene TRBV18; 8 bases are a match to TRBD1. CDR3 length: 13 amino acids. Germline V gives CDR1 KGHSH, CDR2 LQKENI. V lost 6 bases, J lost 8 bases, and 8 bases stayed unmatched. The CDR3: CASSIPGQVGYTF. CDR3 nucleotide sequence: TGTGCCAGCTCTATCCCGGGACAGGTGGGCTACACCTTC.

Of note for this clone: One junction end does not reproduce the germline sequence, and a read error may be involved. As DNA, the CDR3 is TGTGCCCGCAGCCACGGGGCGGGGGGGCGGTACGAGCAGTACTTC. As protein: CARSHGAGGRYEQYF. The chain is built from TRBV3-1 (or the pseudogene TRBV3-2) and TRBJ2-7; 9 bases are shared with TRBD2. Germline V lookup: CDR1 LGHDT, CDR2 YNNKEL (reference sequence). The CDR3 has 15 residues.

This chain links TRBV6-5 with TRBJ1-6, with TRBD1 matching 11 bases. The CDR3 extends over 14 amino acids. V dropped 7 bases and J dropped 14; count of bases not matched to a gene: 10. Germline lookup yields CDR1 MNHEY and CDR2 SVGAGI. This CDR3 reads CASTGTGGSLALHF. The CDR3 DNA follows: TGTGCCAGCACCGGGACAGGGGGGTCTTTGGCCCTCCACTTT.

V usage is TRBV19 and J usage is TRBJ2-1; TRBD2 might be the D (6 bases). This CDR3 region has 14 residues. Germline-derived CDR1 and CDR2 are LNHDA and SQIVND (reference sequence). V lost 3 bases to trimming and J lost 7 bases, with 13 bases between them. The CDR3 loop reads CASSIWGGENEQFF. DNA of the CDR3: TGTGCCAGTAGTATCTGGGGCGGGGAAAATGAGCAGTTCTTC.

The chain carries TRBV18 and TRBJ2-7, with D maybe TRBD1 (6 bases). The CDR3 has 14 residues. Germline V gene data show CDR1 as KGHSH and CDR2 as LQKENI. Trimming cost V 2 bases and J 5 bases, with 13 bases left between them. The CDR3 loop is CASSPRDTLDEQYF. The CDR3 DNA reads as TGTGCCAGCTCACCAAGGGACACTCTCGACGAGCAGTACTTC.

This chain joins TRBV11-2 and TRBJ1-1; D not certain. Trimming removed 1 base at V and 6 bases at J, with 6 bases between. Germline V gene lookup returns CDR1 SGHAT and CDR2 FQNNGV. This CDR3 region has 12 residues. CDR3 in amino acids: CASSLVFAEAFF. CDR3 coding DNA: TGTGCCAGCAGCTTAGTCTTCGCTGAAGCTTTCTTT.

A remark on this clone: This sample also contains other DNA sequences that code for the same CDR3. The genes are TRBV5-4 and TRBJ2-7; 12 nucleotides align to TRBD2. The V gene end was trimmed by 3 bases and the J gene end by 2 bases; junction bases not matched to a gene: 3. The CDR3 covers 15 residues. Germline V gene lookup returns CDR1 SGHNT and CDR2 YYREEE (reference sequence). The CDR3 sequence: CASSSRLAGAYEQYF. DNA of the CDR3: TGTGCCAGCAGCTCTAGACTAGCGGGAGCCTACGAGCAGTACTTC.

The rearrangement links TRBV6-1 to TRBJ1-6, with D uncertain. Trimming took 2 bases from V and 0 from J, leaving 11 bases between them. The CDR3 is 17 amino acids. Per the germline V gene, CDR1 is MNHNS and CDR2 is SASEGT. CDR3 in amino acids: CASSEFRTSSYNSPLHF. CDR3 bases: TGTGCCAGCAGTGAATTTCGCACTAGCTCCTATAATTCACCCCTCCACTTT.

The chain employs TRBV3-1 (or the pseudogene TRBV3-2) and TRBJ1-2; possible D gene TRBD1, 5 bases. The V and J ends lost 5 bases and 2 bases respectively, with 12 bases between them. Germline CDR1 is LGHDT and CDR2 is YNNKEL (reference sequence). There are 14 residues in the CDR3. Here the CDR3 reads CASSARGGNYGYTF. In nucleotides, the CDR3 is TGTGCCAGCAGCGCGCGGGGGGGGAACTATGGCTACACCTTC.

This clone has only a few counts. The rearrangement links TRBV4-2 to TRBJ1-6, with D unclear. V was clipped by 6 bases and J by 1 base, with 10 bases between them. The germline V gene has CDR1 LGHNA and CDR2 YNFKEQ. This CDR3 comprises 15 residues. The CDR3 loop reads CASRLRSSYNSPLHF. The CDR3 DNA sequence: TGTGCCAGCAGACTACGGAGTTCCTATAATTCACCCCTCCACTTT.

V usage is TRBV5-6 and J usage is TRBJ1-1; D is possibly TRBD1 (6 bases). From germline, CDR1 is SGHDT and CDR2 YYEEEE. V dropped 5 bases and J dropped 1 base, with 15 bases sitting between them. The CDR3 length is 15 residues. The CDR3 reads CASRPARTENTEAFF. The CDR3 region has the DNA TGTGCCAGCAGACCCGCGAGGACAGAGAACACTGAAGCTTTCTTT.

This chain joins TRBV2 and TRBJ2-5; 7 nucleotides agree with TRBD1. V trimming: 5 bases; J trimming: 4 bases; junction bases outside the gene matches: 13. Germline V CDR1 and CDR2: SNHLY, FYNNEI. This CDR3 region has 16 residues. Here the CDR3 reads CASSTFSGTAGETQYF. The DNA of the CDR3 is TGTGCCAGCAGTACCTTCTCCGGGACAGCTGGAGAGACCCAGTACTTC.

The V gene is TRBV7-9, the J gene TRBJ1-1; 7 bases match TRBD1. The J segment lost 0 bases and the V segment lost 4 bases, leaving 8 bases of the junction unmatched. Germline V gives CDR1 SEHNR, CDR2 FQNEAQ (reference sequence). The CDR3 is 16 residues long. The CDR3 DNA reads TGTGCCAGCAGCTCACCCCGACAGGGACTGAACACTGAAGCTTTCTTT. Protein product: CASSSPRQGLNTEAFF.

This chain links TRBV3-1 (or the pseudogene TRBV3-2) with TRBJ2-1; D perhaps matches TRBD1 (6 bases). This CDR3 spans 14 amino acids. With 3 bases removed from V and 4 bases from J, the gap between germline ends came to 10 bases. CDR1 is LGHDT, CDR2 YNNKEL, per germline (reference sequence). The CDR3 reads CASSHLDRYNEQFF. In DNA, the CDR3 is TGTGCCAGCAGCCACCTGGACAGATACAATGAGCAGTTCTTC.

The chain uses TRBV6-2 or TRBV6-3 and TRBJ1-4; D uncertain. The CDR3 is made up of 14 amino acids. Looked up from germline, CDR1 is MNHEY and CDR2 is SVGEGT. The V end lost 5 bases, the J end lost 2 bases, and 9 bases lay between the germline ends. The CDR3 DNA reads TGTGCCAGCAGTAAAGTCGGGACTAATGAAAAACTGTTTTTT. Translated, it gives CASSKVGTNEKLFF.